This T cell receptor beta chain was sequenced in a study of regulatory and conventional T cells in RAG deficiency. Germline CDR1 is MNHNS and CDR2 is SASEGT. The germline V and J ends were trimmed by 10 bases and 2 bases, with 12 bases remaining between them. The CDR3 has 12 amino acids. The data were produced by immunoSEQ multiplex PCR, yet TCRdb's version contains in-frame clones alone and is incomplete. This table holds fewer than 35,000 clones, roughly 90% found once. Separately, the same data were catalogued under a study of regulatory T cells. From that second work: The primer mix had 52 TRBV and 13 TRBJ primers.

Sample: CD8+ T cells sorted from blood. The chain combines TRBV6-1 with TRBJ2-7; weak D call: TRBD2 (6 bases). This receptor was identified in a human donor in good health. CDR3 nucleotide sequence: TGTGCCATCAGGACGGGAGCCTACGAGCAGTACTTC. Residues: CAIRTGAYEQYF.